The 20 T cell receptor beta chains listed next were all sequenced from one sample in a study of T cells in localized non-small cell lung cancer. Measured with immunoSEQ multiplex PCR; TCRdb has only the in-frame clones, and not every one. The repertoire includes approximately 1,300 clones, around 24% of them detected once, and roughly 8.7% sits in the top ten. Sample: normal lung tissue next to the tumor, taken before any cancer treatment. Every receptor here comes from a male donor aged 60 or over with stage II lung adenocarcinoma.

V is TRBV18 and J is TRBJ2-7, with TRBD2 matching over 12 bases. J was trimmed by 4 bases and V by 1 base; bases with no gene match: 5. Germline V gene lookup returns CDR1 KGHSH and CDR2 LQKENI. The CDR3 length is 16 residues. The CDR3 sequence: CASSPRVGLAGYEQYF. Here the CDR3 DNA reads TGTGCCAGCTCACCACGTGTAGGACTAGCGGGGTACGAGCAGTACTTC.

The CDR3 region is CASTENMNTEAFF. CDR3 in DNA: TGTGCCAGCACCGAGAATATGAACACTGAAGCTTTCTTT. The genes are TRBV2 and TRBJ1-1; D ambiguous. V lost 7 bases to trimming and J lost 0 bases, with 9 bases between them. Germline V gene data show CDR1 as SNHLY and CDR2 as FYNNEI. There are 13 residues in the CDR3. Looking up the rest from reference TRBV2 and TRBJ1-1 gives the full variable domain: EPEVTQTPSHQVTQMGQEVILRCVPISNHLYFYWYRQILGQKVEFLVSFYNNEISEKSEIFDDQFSVERPDGSNFTLKIRSTKLEDSAMYFCASTENMNTEAFFGQGTRLTVV.

Within the sample, this clone is large. This chain connects TRBV11-3 to TRBJ1-3, with 7 bases identical to TRBD1. Per the germline V gene, CDR1 is SGHNT and CDR2 is YENEEA. The CDR3 length is 15 residues. V lost 5 bases, J lost 0 bases, and 4 bases stayed unmatched. CDR3 sequence reads: CASSETGASGNTIYF. The CDR3 bases are TGTGCCAGCAGCGAAACAGGGGCCTCTGGAAACACCATATATTTT.

This clone has just a few counts. V is TRBV11-3 and J is TRBJ2-3, with TRBD2 matching over 11 bases. Unmatched junction bases numbered 0, after V lost 4 bases and J lost 0 bases. Looked up from germline, CDR1 is SGHNT and CDR2 is YENEEA. This CDR3 is 15 amino acids long. In DNA form, the CDR3 reads TGTGCCAGCAGCTGGACTAGCGGGAGCACAGATACGCAGTATTTT. Translated, it gives CASSWTSGSTDTQYF.

This clone occurred a few times. V usage is TRBV19 and J usage is TRBJ1-1; D is unresolved. The germline CDR1 and CDR2 sequences are LNHDA and SQIVND (reference sequence). The CDR3 contains 12 residues. V was trimmed by 1 base and J by 7 bases, leaving 7 bases between them. CDR3 sequence: CASSIGYSEAFF. Here the CDR3 DNA reads TGTGCCAGTAGTATAGGGTACAGTGAAGCTTTCTTT.

This clone rates as large. The chain has TRBV7-2 and TRBJ1-1; tentatively, D is TRBD1 (6 bases). The germline CDR1 and CDR2 sequences are SGHTA and FQGNSA. The CDR3 is 13 amino acids. Trimming took off 1 base at V and 12 bases at J, with 15 bases between the two ends. The CDR3 region has the DNA TGTGCCAGCAGCTTAGGTGCAGGGGCTATAACTTTCTTT. This sequence encodes CASSLGAGAITFF.

The chain links TRBV11-3 to TRBJ2-3; 9 nucleotides match TRBD2. J was trimmed by 7 bases and V by 6 bases; bases with no gene match: 11. CDR3 length: 15 amino acids. Germline lookup yields CDR1 SGHNT and CDR2 YENEEA. The CDR3: CASSLAGSGGYTQYF. The CDR3 DNA follows: TGTGCCAGCAGTCTAGCGGGGTCAGGGGGGTATACGCAGTATTTT.

This clone was counted only a few times. V is TRBV6-8 and J is TRBJ2-3; 7 bases align to TRBD2. Germline V gene sequence: CDR1 MNHGY, CDR2 SAAAGT. The length of the CDR3 is 18 residues. V shed 6 bases, J shed 0 bases, and the junction held 15 bases outside the gene matches. CDR3 in amino acids: CASSTYVASGPSTDTQYF. The DNA for the CDR3 is TGTGCCAGCAGCACCTACGTGGCTAGCGGACCCAGCACAGATACGCAGTATTTT.

In DNA, the CDR3 is TGCGCCAGCAGCCCGGACAGGGAAGGCGAGACCCAGTACTTC. It yields the protein CASSPDREGETQYF. The chain combines TRBV23-1 with TRBJ2-5, with 8 bases matching TRBD1. TRBV23-1 qualifies as an ORF whose function is uncertain. The CDR3 sequence is 14 residues long. V lost 6 bases and J lost 5; bases outside the gene matches: 8.

The rearrangement uses TRBV5-1 and TRBJ2-2; D remains unclear. Looked up from germline, CDR1 is SGHRS and CDR2 is YFSETQ. CDR3 size: 15 residues. The V end lost 0 bases, the J end lost 8 bases, and 14 bases lay between the germline ends. Here the CDR3 DNA reads TGCGCCAGCAGCTTGGAGAGACTCCGGACGGGGGAGCTGTTTTTT. This codes for CASSLERLRTGELFF. Looking up the rest from reference TRBV5-1 and TRBJ2-2 gives the full variable domain: KAGVTQTPRYLIKTRGQQVTLSCSPISGHRSVSWYQQTPGQGLQFLFEYFSETQRNKGNFPGRFSGRQFSNSRSEMNVSTLELGDSALYLCASSLERLRTGELFFGEGSRLTVL.

The chain is built from TRBV29-1 and TRBJ2-1, with 8 bases identical to TRBD1. V lost 5 bases and J lost 5; bases outside the gene matches: 2. The CDR3 length is 12 residues. Germline CDR1 SQVTM, CDR2 ANQGSEA. CDR3: CSVRDRHNEQFF. The CDR3 region has the DNA TGCAGCGTTCGGGACAGGCACAATGAGCAGTTCTTC.

The genes are TRBV9 and TRBJ2-2; TRBD2 is a possible D gene (6 bases). The CDR3 loop spans 15 amino acids. V was shortened by 3 bases and J by 6 bases, with 15 bases between the two germline ends. Germline V gene data show CDR1 as SGDLS and CDR2 as YYNGEE. The CDR3 bases are TGTGCCAGCAGCGCCACAACGGGGGACGCCGGGGAGCTGTTTTTT. Residues: CASSATTGDAGELFF.

This clone was counted only a few times. The J gene is TRBJ1-1, the V gene TRBV30; D possibly corresponds to TRBD1 (5 bases). V was trimmed by 4 bases and J by 2 bases, leaving 23 bases between them. This CDR3 spans 17 amino acids. Germline lookup yields CDR1 GTSNPN and CDR2 SVGIG (reference sequence). The CDR3 loop reads CAWIPPRGSSGNTEAFF. CDR3 DNA sequence: TGTGCCTGGATCCCCCCCCGGGGCTCCAGCGGAAACACTGAAGCTTTCTTT.

The J gene is TRBJ2-7, the V gene TRBV1. TRBV1 corresponds to a pseudogene. The CDR3 consists of 14 residues. The CDR3 spells CASSKGKKDDEQYV. In DNA form, the CDR3 reads TGCGCCAGCAGCAAGGGAAAGAAGGACGACGAGCAGTACGTC.

This clone has more than one count but fewer than ten. CDR3 residues: CASSRSGGANTGELFF. The CDR3 nucleotides read TGTGCCAGCAGCCGTAGCGGGGGGGCGAACACCGGGGAGCTGTTTTTT. This chain joins TRBV11-3 and TRBJ2-2; 11 bases match TRBD2. Germline CDR1 SGHNT, CDR2 YENEEA. This CDR3 contains 16 residues. V shed 5 bases and J 0 bases; nucleotides not matched to a gene: 2.

This clone was seen just once. CDR3 loop: CSAERDSNYGYTF. The DNA of the CDR3 is TGCAGCGCCGAAAGGGACTCTAACTATGGCTACACCTTC. This chain connects TRBV29-1 to TRBJ1-2, with a tentative D call TRBD1 (5 bases). The CDR3 has 13 residues. Germline values: CDR1 SQVTM, CDR2 ANQGSEA. The V end was cut by 7 bases, the J end by 0 bases, with 12 bases between.

The chain carries TRBV5-1 and TRBJ1-5; D call uncertain. From germline, CDR1 is SGHRS and CDR2 YFSETQ. There are 15 residues in the CDR3. The V gene lost 0 bases and the J gene lost 1 base, with 8 bases spanning the gap. CDR3 residues: CASSLGTVSNQPQHF. The CDR3 bases are TGCGCCAGCAGCTTGGGCACCGTCAGCAATCAGCCCCAGCATTTT.

This clone is termed medium-sized (0.01 to 0.1%). V gene TRBV11-3 combines with J gene TRBJ2-3, with D possibly TRBD1 on 6 matching bases. The V end was cut by 5 bases, the J end by 0 bases, with 21 bases between. Looked up from germline, CDR1 is SGHNT and CDR2 is YENEEA. The CDR3 contains 18 residues. Written as DNA, the CDR3 is TGTGCCAGCAGCCCGGGGCCCTCCGGGACAATTAGCACAGATACGCAGTATTTT. Protein sequence: CASSPGPSGTISTDTQYF.

This clone occurred a few times. V and J are TRBV28 and TRBJ1-3, with D unclear. CDR1 is MDHEN, CDR2 SYDVKM, per germline. This CDR3 has 14 residues. Trimming shortened V by 10 bases and J by 4 bases, and 17 bases separated the two germline ends. Here the CDR3 reads CATGELYSGNTIYF. CDR3 sequence (DNA): TGTGCCACTGGGGAGCTTTATTCGGGAAACACCATATATTTT.

V gene TRBV6-7 combines with J gene TRBJ2-1, with D unclear. TRBV6-7 is assigned to the ORF class and has an uncertain function. The CDR3 totals 11 residues. V was cut by 6 bases and J by 9 bases, with 9 bases left in between. This CDR3 is CASRVVREQFF. CDR3 nucleotides: TGTGCCAGCAGGGTGGTGCGTGAGCAGTTCTTC.